The present T cell receptor (beta chain) was sequenced within a study of shared clonotypes between healthy human individuals. Study-wide points: Rarefaction analysis demonstrated incomplete sorted-subset sequencing notwithstanding large depth.

Naive-designated CD8 cells lacked CD45RO, were positively enriched for CCR7, and omitted terminally differentiated effector memory CD45RA+ cells. Healthy HIV-negative adults without recent acute infections or vaccinations served as donors. Turning to this clone: Its specificity is unknown.

Across several immunoSEQ plates, the genomic DNA of each subset was split evenly. Per the original methods: Because ImmunoSEQ provided only junction sequences with no quality scores, the filtering differed. TCRdb keeps only in-frame clones here, not all; method: immunoSEQ multiplex PCR. Clone size and the V and J calls come from that table; the DNA yielded D and trimming. Of about 1.9 million clones in the sample, just under 95% are singletons; the top ten hold about 1.6%. Germline CDR1 and CDR2: SNHLY and FYNNEI. With 6 bases removed from V and 6 bases from J, the gap between germline ends came to 26 bases. The CDR3 has 17 residues.

The sequencing input was naive CD8+ T cells from PBMCs. The chain has TRBV2 and TRBJ1-1; D gene unclear. This clonotype was obtained from a man younger than 35 in good health. Some clones in this sample may be carry-over from other donors' samples. CDR3 sequence reads: CASSLPGAPRKVAEAFF. CDR3 in DNA: TGTGCCAGCAGCCTACCCGGTGCGCCCAGAAAAGTGGCTGAAGCTTTCTTT.